Sequencing of this T cell receptor beta chain was carried out in a study of regulatory T cells in long-lasting Graves disease. Points from the study as a whole: Persistent disease exhibited a predilection for TRBV28, TRBJ1-2 and TRBJ2-5.

The time point was: persistent/refractory GD, antithyroid drugs over 5 years with positive TRAb. RNA extracted from PBMCs served as the sequencing template. Each patient gave around 10 milliliters of EDTA-anticoagulated peripheral blood. This clonotype has a count of ten or more. The antigen is undetermined. The TCR beta library used iRepertoire HTBI primers with Arm-PCR amplification of CDR3. In the source study's methods: Spanning all samples, the identified segments comprised around 60 TRBV and approximately 15 TRBJ. TCRdb ran MiXCR on the multiplex PCR reads and lists one entry per CDR3 protein. In this record, the V and J calls reflect TCRdb's handling and not the investigators' own analysis. This sample has roughly 400,000 distinct CDR3 sequences; about 20% occur once, and the top ten carry roughly 20%. The CDR3 covers 17 residues. V dropped 6 bases and J dropped 0; count of bases not matched to a gene: 11. In germline, CDR1 is SGHVS, CDR2 FQNEAQ.

The sequencing here drew on peripheral blood mononuclear cells (PBMCs), taken when the disease was refractory, from a patient treated with antithyroid drugs. This chain uses TRBV7-8 with TRBJ2-5; 9 bases fit TRBD2. The receptor was isolated from a female donor with Graves disease. The CDR3, as DNA: TGTGCCAGCAGAATAGCGGGAGAGGGGGCGTACCAAGAGACCCAGTACTTC. It encodes CASRIAGEGAYQETQYF.